What follows are 27 T cell receptor beta chains derived from one specimen sequenced in a study of T cell repertoires in cytomegalovirus infection. Their target antigens are unknown. TCRdb fed the reads into MiXCR, producing one record per CDR3 protein. The top ten hold about an eighth of the sample, which has about 900,000 distinct CDR3 sequences, around 30% seen once. Sequencing used cultured CD8+ T cells from PBMCs, obtained from culture after CMV antigen stimulation. These TCRs come from a human donor in good health (CMV status not recorded). Some clones in this sample may be carry-over from other donors' samples.

Ten or more counts support this clonotype. The chain has TRBV12-3 or TRBV12-4 and TRBJ2-3; D call uncertain. V was clipped by 3 bases and J by 2 bases, with 6 bases between them. CDR3 length equals 13 residues. CDR3 loop: CASSLAITDTQYF. The CDR3 DNA follows: TGTGCCAGCAGTTTGGCCATCACAGATACGCAGTATTTT.

This clonotype was counted between two and nine times. V and J are TRBV7-9 and TRBJ2-1, with 11 bases fitting TRBD2. This CDR3 has 15 amino acids. V was pared by 5 bases and J by 9 bases, with 9 bases of the junction left unmatched. The germline gives CDR1 SEHNR, CDR2 FQNEAQ (reference sequence). CDR3 nucleotide sequence: TGTGCCAGCAGCAATAGCGGGGGGGACCCCTTTGAGCAGTTCTTC. Encoded protein: CASSNSGGDPFEQFF.

On this clonotype: One end of the junction does not line up with germline, which may come from a read error. V and J are TRBV7-7 and TRBJ2-3, with no clear D. The CDR3 spans 13 residues. CDR1 SSHAT and CDR2 FNYEAQ come from the germline V gene (reference sequence). The CDR3 bases are TGTGCTAGCAGCCACCTGACTGCAGATACGCAGTATTTT. Translating it yields CASSHLTADTQYF.

The chain carries TRBV27 and TRBJ2-5; 7 positions match TRBD2. V dropped 9 bases and J dropped 4; count of bases not matched to a gene: 11. The CDR3 is 14 amino acids. CDR1 is MNHEY, CDR2 SMNVEV, per germline (reference sequence). The CDR3 DNA sequence: TGTGCCAGTACCTCCGGAAGCGGGGCAGAGACCCAGTACTTC. Amino acids: CASTSGSGAETQYF.

The J gene is TRBJ2-7, the V gene TRBV7-9; 11 bases align to TRBD1. Losses at the gene ends were 3 bases for V and 3 bases for J; bases not matched to a gene: 4. Germline CDR1 SEHNR, CDR2 FQNEAQ (reference sequence). CDR3 length: 15 residues. The CDR3 spells CASSFRDRGIYEQYF. The CDR3 DNA follows: TGTGCCAGCAGCTTCCGGGACAGGGGGATCTACGAGCAGTACTTC.

This clonotype occurred a few times. The chain is built from TRBV6-2 or TRBV6-3 and TRBJ1-5; no firm D call. CDR1 and CDR2 (germline): MNHEY, SVGEGT. The CDR3 has 13 residues. The CDR3 DNA is TGTGGAGTGGCCCTTTATAGCAATCAGCCCCAGCATTTT. Its translation is CGVALYSNQPQHF.

A few counts support this clonotype. V usage is TRBV7-2 and J usage is TRBJ1-5; no clear D gene. This CDR3 is built from 14 residues. V shed 1 base and J shed 7 bases, with 11 bases lying between them. In germline, CDR1 is SGHTA, CDR2 FQGNSA. CDR3 in amino acids: CASSLEGQFQPQHF. The DNA for the CDR3 is TGTGCCAGCAGCTTAGAAGGGCAGTTCCAGCCCCAGCATTTT.

This clonotype occurred many times. The gene calls are TRBV12-3 or TRBV12-4 and TRBJ1-1; tentatively, D is TRBD1 (6 bases). V was shortened by 6 bases and J by 1 base, with 15 bases between the two germline ends. The CDR3 runs to 15 residues. CDR3 sequence (DNA): TGTGCCAGCAGGGGCTTTTGGGGACAGAACACTGAAGCTTTCTTT. It yields the protein CASRGFWGQNTEAFF.

This clonotype was seen only once. This chain connects TRBV25-1 to TRBJ1-6; D unresolved. V dropped 0 bases and J dropped 7 bases, with 7 bases sitting between them. The V gene's germline CDR1 is MGHDK and CDR2 SYGVNS. CDR3 length: 14 residues. The CDR3 DNA is TGTGCCAGCAGTGAATATTTCCGGAATTCACCCCTCCACTTT. It is translated as CASSEYFRNSPLHF.

Ten or more counts support this clonotype. The chain links TRBV7-2 to TRBJ2-1; D remains unclear. V lost 3 bases to trimming and J lost 6 bases, with 6 bases between them. Looked up from germline, CDR1 is SGHTA and CDR2 is FQGNSA. CDR3 size: 12 residues. The CDR3 sequence is CASSFTGNEQFF. Here the CDR3 DNA reads TGTGCCAGCAGCTTTACCGGCAATGAGCAGTTCTTC.

The chain has TRBV3-1 and TRBJ1-1; weak D call: TRBD1 (6 bases). This CDR3 spans 14 amino acids. The germline V gene encodes CDR1 LGHDT and CDR2 YNNKEL (reference sequence). V lost 5 bases and J 3 bases, leaving 13 bases between the germline ends. As DNA, the CDR3 is TGTGCCAGCAGCAACCAGGGGAGGGACACTGAAGCTTTCTTT. Translating it yields CASSNQGRDTEAFF.

This clonotype was found many times. V and J are TRBV12-3 or TRBV12-4 and TRBJ2-7; no clear D. V dropped 3 bases and J dropped 0 bases, with 12 bases sitting between them. The CDR3 covers 15 residues. CDR3 DNA: TGTGCCAGCAGTTTTACAAGTACCAGCTCCTACGAGCAGTACGTC. Translated: CASSFTSTSSYEQYV.

The chain links TRBV19 to TRBJ2-7; D is possibly TRBD2 (7 bases). Per germline, CDR1 LNHDA and CDR2 SQIVND (reference sequence). The CDR3 is made up of 15 amino acids. Trimming took off 6 bases at V and 2 bases at J, with 17 bases between the two ends. CDR3 nucleotide sequence: TGTGCCAGTAGGGATTTTGCGGGGGACACCTACGAGCAGTACTTC. Translating it yields CASRDFAGDTYEQYF.

The V gene is TRBV9, the J gene TRBJ2-3; 9 bases map to TRBD2. The germline CDR1 and CDR2 sequences are SGDLS and YYNGEE. The ends lost 4 bases at V and 0 bases at J; junction bases unmatched: 9. The CDR3 runs to 17 residues. The CDR3 is CASSPWGSGGSTDTQYF. For the CDR3, the DNA is TGTGCCAGCAGCCCCTGGGGGAGCGGGGGGAGCACAGATACGCAGTATTTT.

The chain recombines TRBV18 with TRBJ1-2; tentative D call: TRBD1 (5 bases). The CDR3 loop spans 14 amino acids. The germline gives CDR1 KGHSH, CDR2 LQKENI. V was shortened by 5 bases and J by 3 bases, with 13 bases between the two germline ends. CDR3 amino acids: CASSSREGHYGYTF. CDR3 bases: TGTGCCAGCTCATCACGCGAGGGACACTATGGCTACACCTTC.

This clonotype was seen many times. This chain links TRBV7-6 with TRBJ2-3; D perhaps matches TRBD1 (5 bases). V lost 4 bases to trimming and J lost 2 bases, with 10 bases between them. This CDR3 region has 14 residues. CDR1 and CDR2 from the germline V gene are SGHVS and FNYEAQ. DNA of the CDR3: TGTGCCAGCAGCTCTAGACAGCCCACAGATACGCAGTATTTT. Translation: CASSSRQPTDTQYF.

V usage is TRBV12-3 or TRBV12-4 and J usage is TRBJ1-6; D perhaps matches TRBD1 (5 bases). V was pared by 3 bases and J by 16 bases, with 19 bases between. The CDR3 covers 14 residues. The CDR3: CASSFWGQDPFLHF. The CDR3 DNA reads as TGTGCCAGCAGTTTCTGGGGCCAGGACCCTTTTCTCCACTTT.

For this clonotype: In this CDR3 the conserved last residue, phenylalanine or tryptophan, is missing, so a read error is likely. V is TRBV6-1 and J is TRBJ2-2; 10 nucleotides match TRBD1. The CDR3 has 17 residues. Per germline, CDR1 MNHNS and CDR2 SASEGT. V dropped 3 bases and J dropped 5; count of bases not matched to a gene: 9. CDR3 DNA sequence: TGTGCCAGCAGTGATGCCGGGACAGGGGTTCGAACCGGGGAGCTGTTTTTG. Its translation is CASSDAGTGVRTGELFL.

There are many counts of this clonotype. This chain joins TRBV7-2 and TRBJ2-1; D possibly corresponds to TRBD2 (6 bases). Deletions cut 3 bases from V and 2 bases from J, with 23 bases between. There are 19 residues in the CDR3. The germline gives CDR1 SGHTA, CDR2 FQGNSA. In DNA, the CDR3 is TGTGCCAGCAGCTTTAGGGCTAGCGCCCTTACAAGGGCCTACAATGAGCAGTTCTTC. Its protein is CASSFRASALTRAYNEQFF.

The J gene is TRBJ2-1, the V gene TRBV7-9; D is possibly TRBD1 or TRBD2 (5 bases each). Trimming stripped 0 bases from V and 0 bases from J, with 12 bases between. The CDR3 runs 17 residues. Germline assignment: CDR1 SEHNR and CDR2 FQNEAQ (reference sequence). The CDR3 sequence: CASSLAGRLSSYNEQFF. For the CDR3, the DNA is TGTGCCAGCAGCTTAGCGGGACGGTTAAGCTCCTACAATGAGCAGTTCTTC.

The chain links TRBV7-9 to TRBJ2-7; a possible D gene is TRBD1 (6 bases). V dropped 4 bases and J dropped 0 bases, with 13 bases sitting between them. The CDR3 is made up of 15 amino acids. Germline loops: CDR1 SEHNR, CDR2 FQNEAQ (reference sequence). The CDR3 here is CASSSGVSISYEQYV. The CDR3 DNA sequence: TGTGCCAGCAGCTCAGGGGTCTCTATCTCCTACGAGCAGTACGTC.

There are a few counts of this clonotype. The gene calls are TRBV12-3 or TRBV12-4 and TRBJ2-6, with unresolved D. The CDR3 is made up of 13 amino acids. The V end lost 6 bases, the J end lost 2 bases, and 5 bases lay between the germline ends. The DNA of the CDR3 is TGTGCCAGCAGGGGGACTGGGGCCAACGTCCTGACTTTC. Protein product: CASRGTGANVLTF.

This chain connects TRBV12-3 or TRBV12-4 to TRBJ2-3; D gene unclear. The CDR3 consists of 18 residues. Trimming left V 3 bases short and J 2 bases short, with 21 bases between. The CDR3: CASSFPRDTSELTDTQYF. CDR3 in DNA: TGTGCCAGCAGTTTCCCACGTGACACCTCGGAACTCACAGATACGCAGTATTTT.

This clonotype has just a few counts. The genes are TRBV4-1 and TRBJ1-2, with D unresolved. Germline loops: CDR1 MGHRA, CDR2 YSYEKL. V lost 0 bases to trimming and J lost 3 bases, with 8 bases between them. This CDR3 comprises 14 residues. The CDR3: CASSQDPGYYGYTF. For the CDR3, the DNA is TGCGCCAGCAGCCAAGACCCCGGGTACTATGGCTACACCTTC.

Only a few counts were recorded for this clonotype. V gene TRBV4-3 combines with J gene TRBJ2-1, with 10 bases fitting TRBD1. CDR1 LGHNA and CDR2 YSLEER come from the germline V gene. Trimming at V came to 0 bases and at J to 9 bases, leaving 11 bases not matched to a gene. The CDR3 totals 17 residues. The CDR3 region has the DNA TGCGCCAGCAGCCAAGATGTTCTGCGGACAGGGGGTGGTGAGCAGTTCTTC. Translating gives CASSQDVLRTGGGEQFF.

This clonotype was observed a few times. The rearrangement links TRBV2 to TRBJ2-1; no reliable D call. CDR1 and CDR2 from the germline V gene are SNHLY and FYNNEI. Trimming stripped 8 bases from V and 4 bases from J, with 6 bases between. The CDR3 totals 11 residues. The DNA of the CDR3 is TGTGCCAGCGGGGTTTACAATGAGCAGTTCTTC. Its translation: CASGVYNEQFF.

This clonotype has a handful of counts. This chain links TRBV7-9 with TRBJ2-2, with 9 bases matching TRBD1. The CDR3 has 16 amino acids. CDR1 and CDR2 (germline): SEHNR, FQNEAQ (reference sequence). V was clipped by 5 bases and J by 7 bases; unmatched bases: 11. As DNA, the CDR3 is TGTGCCAGCAGCCCCGGACAGGGGCCCCGTAACGGGGAGCTGTTTTTT. As protein: CASSPGQGPRNGELFF.